Listed below are T cell receptor beta chains from one sample, sequenced in a study of T cell responses to AZD1222 COVID-19 vaccine. Measured with immunoSEQ multiplex PCR; TCRdb has only the in-frame clones, and not every one. Of tens of thousands of clones detected, approximately 89% appear once; the ten largest clones hold roughly a tenth. This material consisted of peripheral blood, taken 28 days after the second AZD1222 dose. The receptors derive from an adult who received the AZD1222 COVID-19 vaccine. Both conserved end residues are part of each CDR3. The order of the fields is clone size, D gene, V gene, J gene, CDR3 DNA, CDR3 protein. D genes are given only for firm matches. A clone size is listed for some rows: how often the clone was seen (once, few, many), or a class if it is expanded.

-,-,TRBV6-2/TRBV6-3,TRBJ1-5,TGTGCCAGCAGTTCAAGTCTTAGGTCCGAGCATTTT,CASSSSLRSEHF
-,TRBD1,TRBV5-1,TRBJ2-7,TGCGCCAGCAGCTTGCCGGGACAGGGAGCCTACGAGCAGTACTTC,CASSLPGQGAYEQYF
once,TRBD1,TRBV5-1,TRBJ1-2,TGCGCCAGCAGCGCAGGACAGGGGCTCCCCTATGGCTACACCTTC,CASSAGQGLPYGYTF
-,TRBD2,TRBV6-1,TRBJ2-3,TGTGCCAGCAGTGAAGCAATAGCGGGGACAGATACGCAGTATTTT,CASSEAIAGTDTQYF
-,TRBD1,TRBV13,TRBJ1-1,TGTGCCAGCAGCCAGGGGGGGAACACTGAAGCTTTCTTT,CASSQGGNTEAFF
-,-,TRBV3-1/TRBV3-2,TRBJ1-1,TGTGCCAGCAGCCAAGAACGACGGTTCACTGAAGCTTTCTTT,CASSQERRFTEAFF
-,-,TRBV2,TRBJ1-4,TGTGCCAGCAGTGATCCGCAGGGAGGAAGGGAAAAACTGTTTTTT,CASSDPQGGREKLFF
once,-,TRBV6-5,TRBJ2-2,TGTGCCAGCAGTTATAGGGTGAACACCGGGGAGCTGTTTTTT,CASSYRVNTGELFF
few,TRBD1,TRBV7-2,TRBJ1-1,TGTGCCAGCAGCTCGGGACAGGGGGGGAACACTGAAGCTTTCTTT,CASSSGQGGNTEAFF
-,-,TRBV2,TRBJ1-4,TGTGCCAGCAGTGAAGCGCTTCTAGGACCGGAAAAACTGTTTTTT,CASSEALLGPEKLFF
-,-,TRBV29-1,TRBJ1-2,TGCAGCGTTGAAGATCGGGCGGACTATGGCTACACCTTC,CSVEDRADYGYTF
-,-,TRBV3-1/TRBV3-2,TRBJ2-7,TGTGCCAGCAGCCAAGACTACGAGCAGTACTTC,CASSQDYEQYF
-,-,TRBV4-3,TRBJ1-6,TGCGCCAGCAGCCAAGCCCGACAGAATTCACCCCTCCACTTT,CASSQARQNSPLHF
-,-,TRBV28,TRBJ1-2,TGTGCCATCCCAAAAGGACCCACTAACGCAGGGGCGAACTATGGCTACACCTTC,CAIPKGPTNAGANYGYTF
-,TRBD1,TRBV5-4,TRBJ1-2,TGTGCCAGCAGCTTGCAGGACAGGGGAGGGGGCTACACCTTC,CASSLQDRGGGYTF
once,-,TRBV6-2/TRBV6-3,TRBJ2-6,TGTGCCAGCAGTTACGGGCGGCTCTCTGGGGCCAACGTCCTGACTTTC,CASSYGRLSGANVLTF
-,-,TRBV14,TRBJ2-6,TGTGCCAGCAGCCTCCCTGGCTCTGGGGCCAACGTCCTGACTTTC,CASSLPGSGANVLTF
-,TRBD2,TRBV30,TRBJ2-1,TGTGCCTGGAGAAACAGAACGGGACTAGCGGTATACAATGAGCAGTTCTTC,CAWRNRTGLAVYNEQFF
-,TRBD2,TRBV27,TRBJ2-3,TGTGCCAGCTCCCGGACTAGCGTCACAGATACGCAGTATTTT,CASSRTSVTDTQYF
-,-,TRBV7-6,TRBJ2-2,TGTGCCAGCAGCTTGGGACGGTTGAGGACCGGGGAGCTGTTTTTT,CASSLGRLRTGELFF
-,-,TRBV15,TRBJ1-3,TGTGCCACCAGCAGAGTTTCGAGCTCTGGAAACACCATATATTTT,CATSRVSSSGNTIYF
-,-,TRBV15,TRBJ2-5,TGTGCCACCAGCATACCCGGAGGAGGGAGTGAGACCCAGTACTTC,CATSIPGGGSETQYF
-,-,TRBV19,TRBJ1-1,TGTGCCAGTAGCACCTGGGGTGGAGGGACTGAAGCTTTCTTT,CASSTWGGGTEAFF
-,-,TRBV3-1/TRBV3-2,TRBJ1-3,TGTGCCAGCAGCCAGGGAAACACCATATATTTT,CASSQGNTIYF
once,TRBD2,TRBV3-1/TRBV3-2,TRBJ2-5,TGTGCCAGCAGCCAAGAGAGACCTCTAGCGGGGGGCCCTTGGGAGACCCAGTACTTC,CASSQERPLAGGPWETQYF
once,-,TRBV13,TRBJ1-6,TGTGCCAGCAGCACCGGACAGAGCCATTCACCCCTCCACTTT,CASSTGQSHSPLHF
-,-,TRBV5-4,TRBJ2-2,TGTGCCAGCAGCTTGGTCGCCGGGGAGCTGTTTTTT,CASSLVAGELFF
-,TRBD2,TRBV18,TRBJ2-5,TGTGCCAGCTCACCGCGACTAGCGGGACACGAGACCCAGTACTTC,CASSPRLAGHETQYF
few,TRBD2,TRBV5-6,TRBJ2-3,TGTGCCAGCAGCTTGTTCGGGGGGAACACAGATACGCAGTATTTT,CASSLFGGNTDTQYF
-,TRBD1,TRBV11-3,TRBJ1-4,TGTGCCAGCAGCTTGGGACAGAGGAATGAAAAACTGTTTTTT,CASSLGQRNEKLFF
-,-,TRBV19,TRBJ1-2,TGTGCCAGTAGTATGACACTGGTCTATGGCTACACCTTC,CASSMTLVYGYTF
-,-,TRBV6-6,TRBJ1-5,TGTGCCAGCAGTCCGAAGGCACTATTGACAGGTAGCAATCAGCCCCAGCATTTT,CASSPKALLTGSNQPQHF
-,-,TRBV5-1,TRBJ2-1,TGCGCCAGCAACAATCAGGTTGGGAATGAGCAGTTCTTC,CASNNQVGNEQFF
-,TRBD1,TRBV27,TRBJ2-1,TGTGCCAGCAGTTTGCCAGCGACAGGGGGCGATGAGCAGTTCTTC,CASSLPATGGDEQFF
-,TRBD1,TRBV30,TRBJ1-2,TGTGCCTGGATGCCCCGACAGGGACCTCGGTTGCATGGCTACACCTTC,CAWMPRQGPRLHGYTF
-,-,TRBV6-1,TRBJ2-3,TGTGCCAGCAGTGATGGCCGGGGGAGGGGGGTTACAGATACGCAGTATTTT,CASSDGRGRGVTDTQYF
-,-,TRBV6-5,TRBJ1-5,TGTGCCAGCAGCCAGGGGACCAATCAGCCCCAGCATTTT,CASSQGTNQPQHF
-,TRBD2,TRBV10-2,TRBJ2-1,TGCGCCAGCAGTGAGTCGGTACTAGCGCCTTACAATGAGCAGTTCTTC,CASSESVLAPYNEQFF
-,TRBD2,TRBV4-2,TRBJ2-7,TGTGCCAGCAGCCACCCGGGGGGGGCCTACGAGCAGTACTTC,CASSHPGGAYEQYF
-,TRBD1,TRBV10-3,TRBJ1-2,TGTGCCATCAGTGAGGAGTGGCAGGGGGCGGCTGGCTACACCTTC,CAISEEWQGAAGYTF
-,-,TRBV28,TRBJ1-2,TGTGCCAGCAGTACTCCAGGGGCCTATGGCTACACCTTC,CASSTPGAYGYTF
-,-,TRBV18,TRBJ1-2,TGTGCCAGCTCACCACTCTCAAATGATGGCTACACCTTC,CASSPLSNDGYTF
once,-,TRBV2,TRBJ2-2,TGTGCCACCCTAGACCCCAGGTGGGGCGGGAACACCGGGGAGCTGTTTTTT,CATLDPRWGGNTGELFF
-,-,TRBV5-4,TRBJ1-2,TGTGCCAGCAGCACGATATCCAGGGTGGACTATGGCTACACCTTC,CASSTISRVDYGYTF
-,TRBD2,TRBV10-3,TRBJ2-1,TGTGCCATCAGAAAGGGACTAGCGGTCTACAATGAGCAGTTCTTC,CAIRKGLAVYNEQFF
-,TRBD1,TRBV11-3,TRBJ1-3,TGTGCCAGCAGCCCGAGACAGGGGGCTGGAAACACCATATATTTT,CASSPRQGAGNTIYF
-,TRBD1,TRBV12-3/TRBV12-4,TRBJ2-1,TGTGCCAGCAGCTCGGACAGGGCGAGTGAGCAGTTCTTC,CASSSDRASEQFF
-,TRBD1,TRBV5-4,TRBJ2-7,TGTGCCAGCAGCTTGAGAACCGGGACAGGGGGCGCCGGGCAGTACTTC,CASSLRTGTGGAGQYF
-,TRBD1,TRBV29-1,TRBJ1-1,TGCAGCGGCAGGGGGTCGACGGAGGCTTTCTTT,CSGRGSTEAFF
-,-,TRBV4-3,TRBJ2-1,TGCGCCAGCAGCCAAGACCCCCGGGCGGGATACAATGAGCAGTTCTTC,CASSQDPRAGYNEQFF
-,TRBD2,TRBV24-1,TRBJ2-1,TGTGCCACCAGTGAGGCTAGCGGGAGGCGGCGCAATGAGCAGTTCTTC,CATSEASGRRRNEQFF
once,TRBD1,TRBV28,TRBJ1-3,TGTGCCAGCAATGATGACAGGGCCGTTGGAAACACCATATATTTT,CASNDDRAVGNTIYF
-,TRBD2,TRBV7-6,TRBJ2-1,TGTGCCAGCAGCTTAGGTGGTAGCGGGAGGAGCTTCAATGAGCAGTTCTTC,CASSLGGSGRSFNEQFF
-,TRBD2,TRBV5-1,TRBJ2-3,TGCGCCAGCAGCTTGGCTCGCGGACTAGCGGGAGGTATAGTAAGCACAGATACGCAGTATTTT,CASSLARGLAGGIVSTDTQYF